The sequence of this T cell receptor beta chain was determined in a study of T cell changes during pregnancy in multiple sclerosis. Trimming took off 4 bases at V and 4 bases at J, with 12 bases between the two ends. The CDR3 consists of 13 residues. Germline V gene data show CDR1 as SGHRS and CDR2 as YFSETQ. The data were produced by immunoSEQ multiplex PCR, yet TCRdb's version contains in-frame clones alone and is incomplete. The data show approximately 13,000 clones, with 88% seen just once and roughly 8.2% held by the top ten. The chain employs TRBV5-1 and TRBJ2-7; D gene unclear. This sequence was found in a female donor in good health, enrolled as a control in a pregnancy study. The sequencing here drew on CD8+ T cells from peripheral blood mononuclear cells, taken in the second trimester of pregnancy. CDR3 sequence: CASSLDRWYEQYF. The CDR3 DNA is TGCGCCAGCAGCCTAGACCGCTGGTACGAGCAGTACTTC.